This TCR beta chain was sequenced for a study of shared clonotypes between healthy human individuals. Turning to the study itself: Donor composition was two women and a few men, aged 18 to 49. Findings of the study overall: Blood alone was sampled, and tissue repertoires likely differ.

The CDR3 has 13 residues. The germline gives CDR1 SNHLY, CDR2 FYNNEI. The germline V and J ends were trimmed by 8 bases and 2 bases, with 13 bases remaining between them. Assay runs were performed at deep level. In the sorted-subset replicate PCRs, approximately 200 ng DNA, roughly 29,000 T cell genomes, was used. The assay was immunoSEQ multiplex PCR, and TCRdb's table has in-frame clones only and misses some. The data show some 2,500,000 clones, over 85% seen once. Turning to this clone: Its matching antigen is unknown.

Specimen: naive CD4+ T cells from PBMCs. Noted subset: CD45RA+ positively selected. The TCR sequence derives from a young man in good health. Some clones in this sample may be carry-over from other donors' samples. The rearrangement links TRBV2 to TRBJ2-7, with D possibly being TRBD1 or TRBD2 (5 bases each). CDR3 region: CASSRDLTYEQYF. The CDR3 DNA sequence: TGTGCCAGCTCCCGGGACCTGACCTACGAGCAGTACTTC. Using reference TRBV2 and TRBJ2-7 for the parts outside the CDR3, the full variable domain is EPEVTQTPSHQVTQMGQEVILRCVPISNHLYFYWYRQILGQKVEFLVSFYNNEISEKSEIFDDQFSVERPDGSNFTLKIRSTKLEDSAMYFCASSRDLTYEQYFGPGTRLTVT.